This TCR beta chain stems from a study of CXCR3-negative and CXCR3-positive naive CD8 T cells. Overall study: Sequencing yielded around 150 million TRB reads, roughly 1.5 +/- 0.3 million per library.

Preparation of TRB cDNA libraries relied on 5' RACE carrying UMI labels. Reanalyzing the 5' RACE reads, TCRdb keeps one entry per CDR3 protein, without DNA. This listing includes roughly 8,000 distinct CDR3 sequences. CDR1 and CDR2 (germline): LGHDT, YNNKEL (reference sequence). This CDR3 is 14 amino acids long. Naivety in CD8+ T cells corresponded to a CD45RO-CCR7+CD27+CD95- phenotype. By frequency, this clonotype is medium-sized. This sequence joins TRBV3-1 and TRBJ2-7; absent DNA, TCRdb's TRBD2 call cannot be checked. This TCR was sampled from a human donor in good health. Some clones in this sample may be carry-over from other donors' samples. The sample was naive CXCR3- CD8+ T cells from blood. This sample's subset: CD45RO-CCR7+CD27+CD95- naive CD8+ T cells lacking CXCR3 (TNR3-). Here the CDR3 reads CASSLTSGSGEQYF.